Given below is one T cell receptor (beta chain) in context. With a much larger clone just one base away, this may be a read error. A second PCR of about 7 to 12 cycles used a sample-barcoded 5' primer and a J-beta primer mix. Each of the cDNA molecules was tagged by a template-switch adaptor with 12 random nucleotides. TCRdb used MiXCR to reprocess the 5' RACE reads, holding one entry per CDR3 protein. The table records some 800,000 distinct CDR3 sequences, 44% of them present only once. This entry comes from a study of blood T cells in healthy people across ages. Total RNA was isolated from each sample in quantities of at least 6 micrograms. Trimming took off 8 bases at V and 6 bases at J, with 26 bases between the two ends. The CDR3 is 16 amino acids. CDR1 MDHEN and CDR2 SYDVKM come from the germline V gene.

The sequence derives from a man aged 55 to 70 in good health. The V gene is TRBV28, the J gene TRBJ2-7; D might be TRBD2 (6 bases). The material sequenced was blood. The chain's CDR3 is CASAPPEGLLPREQYF. In nucleotides, the CDR3 is TGTGCCAGCGCCCCCCCGGAGGGTCTTCTCCCACGCGAGCAGTACTTC.